Presented here are 10 T cell receptor beta chains from one specimen sequenced in a study of cytomegalovirus exposure and HLA in healthy donors. TCRdb keeps only in-frame clones here, not all; method: immunoSEQ multiplex PCR. The table has about 95,000 clones, 85% seen once; the top ten hold roughly 20%. Sequenced: PBMCs. The receptors come from a man younger than 30 in good health and CMV-seropositive.

This sequence joins TRBV28 and TRBJ1-4; 9 bases map to TRBD1. Germline loops: CDR1 MDHEN, CDR2 SYDVKM. This CDR3 has 14 residues. Trimming cost V 5 bases and J 5 bases; bases outside gene matches: 3. CDR3 loop: CASSPGQGNEKLFF. Here the CDR3 DNA reads TGTGCCAGCAGTCCCGGACAGGGGAATGAAAAACTGTTTTTT.

This clone came up a few times. The gene calls are TRBV11-2 and TRBJ2-7; TRBD1 matches 7 bases. From germline, CDR1 is SGHAT and CDR2 FQNNGV. V lost 5 bases to trimming and J lost 4 bases; unmatched junction nucleotides: 8. The CDR3 totals 14 residues. The CDR3, as DNA: TGTGCCAGCAGCCTTTCCGGGACAGCTTACGAGCAGTACTTC. Protein product: CASSLSGTAYEQYF.

The gene calls are TRBV2 and TRBJ2-3; tentatively, D is TRBD2 (6 bases). Germline CDR1 is SNHLY and CDR2 is FYNNEI. The V end lost 1 base, the J end lost 3 bases, and 17 bases lay between the germline ends. This CDR3 has 17 residues. The CDR3 reads CASSEVGGYWGTDTQYF. Written as DNA, the CDR3 is TGTGCCAGCAGTGAAGTCGGAGGGTATTGGGGGACAGATACGCAGTATTTT.

The rearrangement links TRBV6-5 to TRBJ1-1; D remains ambiguous. CDR3 size: 13 residues. The ends were cut back, 2 bases at V and 1 base at J, with 5 bases in the middle. Germline CDR1 and CDR2: MNHEY and SVGAGI. CDR3 protein: CASSYTRNTEAFF. CDR3 nucleotides: TGTGCCAGCAGTTACACGCGGAACACTGAAGCTTTCTTT.

This rearrangement joins TRBV11-3 to TRBJ2-1; possibly TRBD1 for D (6 bases). V lost 2 bases, J lost 8 bases, and 13 bases lay in between. CDR1 is SGHNT, CDR2 YENEEA, per germline. The CDR3 is made up of 14 amino acids. The CDR3 region has the DNA TGTGCCAGCAGCTTAAGCGCAGGGGAATATGAGCAGTTCTTC. The encoded protein is CASSLSAGEYEQFF.

The CDR3 DNA reads TGTGCCAGCAGCGTAGACGGCAGGTACCAAGAGACCCAGTACTTC. Translating gives CASSVDGRYQETQYF. The chain recombines TRBV9 with TRBJ2-5; no reliable D call. The V end was cut by 0 bases, the J end by 0 bases, with 9 bases between. The V gene's germline CDR1 is SGDLS and CDR2 YYNGEE. The CDR3 has 15 residues. The entire variable domain, with the rest obtained from reference TRBV9 and TRBJ2-5, is as follows: DSGVTQTPKHLITATGQRVTLRCSPRSGDLSVYWYQQSLDQGLQFLIQYYNGEERAKGNILERFSAQQFPDLHSELNLSSLELGDSALYFCASSVDGRYQETQYFGPGTRLLVL.

The V and J genes are TRBV18 and TRBJ2-2, with 10 bases lining up with TRBD2. This CDR3 contains 15 residues. V trimming: 4 bases; J trimming: 3 bases; junction bases outside the gene matches: 2. Germline loops: CDR1 KGHSH, CDR2 LQKENI. The CDR3 coding sequence is TGTGCCAGCTCACTCCTAGCGGGAGACACCGGGGAGCTGTTTTTT. This encodes CASSLLAGDTGELFF.

The chain recombines TRBV9 with TRBJ2-5; possibly TRBD2 for D (6 bases). V was trimmed by 0 bases and J by 5 bases, leaving 17 bases between them. The CDR3 contains 16 residues. Looked up from germline, CDR1 is SGDLS and CDR2 is YYNGEE. In DNA form, the CDR3 reads TGTGCCAGCAGCGTAGAGGCCGCGGGGCGAGGGGAGACCCAGTACTTC. Its protein product is CASSVEAAGRGETQYF.

The chain combines TRBV29-1 with TRBJ2-5; 8 positions match TRBD1. The J segment lost 7 bases and the V segment lost 7 bases, leaving 8 bases of the junction unmatched. Germline loops: CDR1 SQVTM, CDR2 ANQGSEA. This CDR3 spans 12 amino acids. In nucleotides, the CDR3 is TGCAGCGCGACAGGGACAGGTGGGACCCAGTACTTC. Translation: CSATGTGGTQYF.

CDR3 bases: TGCGCCAGCAGCCAAGGGTTCCGGGGTGAAGCTTTCTTT. Its protein is CASSQGFRGEAFF. The chain uses TRBV4-1 and TRBJ1-1, with D unclear. Germline lookup yields CDR1 MGHRA and CDR2 YSYEKL. Trimming removed 1 base at V and 7 bases at J, with 10 bases between. The CDR3 totals 13 residues.